Following are 29 T cell receptor beta chains from one sample sequenced in a study of blood T cell repertoires in COVID-19. Assay: immunoSEQ multiplex PCR; the TCRdb copy retains only in-frame clones and omits some. The sample includes tens of thousands of clones, roughly 87% seen only once; the top ten take 43%. The material sequenced was peripheral blood. These receptors were taken from a woman aged 60-75 years with COVID-19, enrolled during active disease.

The chain links TRBV5-6 to TRBJ1-1; D gene uncertain. Trimming took 2 bases from V and 4 from J, leaving 6 bases between them. CDR3 size: 12 residues. The germline V gene has CDR1 SGHDT and CDR2 YYEEEE. This chain's CDR3 is CASSLGSTEAFF. In DNA form, the CDR3 reads TGTGCCAGCAGCTTAGGGAGCACTGAAGCTTTCTTT.

This rearrangement joins TRBV4-2 to TRBJ1-2; D is uncertain. The CDR3 extends over 16 amino acids. V was cut by 0 bases and J by 3 bases, with 14 bases left in between. From germline, CDR1 is LGHNA and CDR2 YNFKEQ. The CDR3 DNA reads TGTGCCAGCAGCCAAGATGGGGTCCCGAGGGACTATGGCTACACCTTC. Translation: CASSQDGVPRDYGYTF.

The chain links TRBV7-6 to TRBJ1-6; 8 nucleotides match TRBD1. The CDR3 runs to 16 residues. The germline V gene encodes CDR1 SGHVS and CDR2 FNYEAQ. J gave up 10 bases and V 1 base, and 9 bases lay outside the gene matches. Here the CDR3 DNA reads TGTGCCAGCAGCTTAGGGCAGGGGGCGCGGGAATCACCCCTCCACTTT. It yields the protein CASSLGQGARESPLHF.

The CDR3 region is CASSLGPGQRTYEQYF. The CDR3 bases are TGCGCCAGCAGCTTGGGGCCGGGACAGAGAACCTACGAGCAGTACTTC. The chain combines TRBV5-1 with TRBJ2-7; the match to TRBD1 covers 7 bases. In germline, CDR1 is SGHRS, CDR2 YFSETQ. With V trimmed by 0 bases and J by 2 bases, 8 bases remained unmatched. This CDR3 comprises 16 residues. The complete variable domain, with remaining parts taken from reference TRBV5-1 and TRBJ2-7, reads KAGVTQTPRYLIKTRGQQVTLSCSPISGHRSVSWYQQTPGQGLQFLFEYFSETQRNKGNFPGRFSGRQFSNSRSEMNVSTLELGDSALYLCASSLGPGQRTYEQYFGPGTRLTVT.

This clone has a single count. This chain links TRBV4-1 with TRBJ1-6, with D hard to call. Trimming stripped 4 bases from V and 16 bases from J, with 17 bases between. The germline V gene has CDR1 MGHRA and CDR2 YSYEKL. This CDR3 is built from 13 residues. This CDR3 is CASSLRPTELLHF. DNA for the CDR3: TGCGCCAGCAGCCTACGTCCTACCGAGCTGCTCCACTTT.

The genes are TRBV9 and TRBJ2-2; a weak D match, TRBD2 (6 bases). Germline CDR1 SGDLS, CDR2 YYNGEE. The CDR3 runs 17 residues. V was cut by 3 bases and J by 0 bases, with 15 bases left in between. CDR3 protein: CASSADPAGSNTGELFF. The CDR3 nucleotides read TGTGCCAGCAGCGCCGACCCGGCGGGATCGAACACCGGGGAGCTGTTTTTT.

This chain joins TRBV6-2 or TRBV6-3 and TRBJ2-5; 10 bases line up with TRBD2. With 6 bases clipped from V and 4 bases from J, the junction kept 5 bases outside the gene matches. This CDR3 is 14 amino acids long. Germline CDR1 reads MNHEY; CDR2 reads SVGEGT. The CDR3 nucleotides are TGTGCCAGCAGGCCTAGCGGGGGTGGAGAGACCCAGTACTTC. Residues: CASRPSGGGETQYF.

This chain joins TRBV4-1 and TRBJ2-1, with 8 bases identical to TRBD2. Per the germline V gene, CDR1 is MGHRA and CDR2 is YSYEKL. The CDR3 has 17 amino acids. V gave up 0 bases and J gave up 4 bases; unmatched junction bases: 8. CDR3 sequence reads: CASSQEAGAPLYNEQFF. In DNA, the CDR3 is TGCGCCAGCAGCCAAGAAGCGGGAGCCCCCCTATACAATGAGCAGTTCTTC.

The V and J genes are TRBV24-1 and TRBJ1-5, with D maybe TRBD1 (6 bases). From germline, CDR1 is KGHDR and CDR2 SFDVKD. V was shortened by 5 bases and J by 2 bases, with 21 bases between the two germline ends. The CDR3 consists of 18 residues. The CDR3 coding sequence is TGTGCCACCAGTGGTAGGGGGTCAGGCCATTCTGGCAATCAGCCCCAGCATTTT. Protein: CATSGRGSGHSGNQPQHF.

This chain links TRBV24-1 with TRBJ2-2, with TRBD2 identical over 7 bases. After removal of 8 bases from V and 4 bases from J, the junction contained 6 bases not matched to a gene. CDR1 KGHDR and CDR2 SFDVKD come from the germline V gene. The CDR3 is made up of 14 amino acids. The CDR3: CATTAGDLTGELFF. The CDR3 DNA follows: TGTGCCACCACGGCGGGAGACCTCACCGGGGAGCTGTTTTTT.

The chain combines TRBV7-2 with TRBJ1-1; TRBD1 matches 9 bases. There are 14 residues in the CDR3. Per the germline V gene, CDR1 is SGHTA and CDR2 is FQGNSA. V gave up 5 bases and J gave up 6 bases; unmatched junction bases: 7. CDR3 sequence (DNA): TGTGCCAGCAGCCAGGGGGACAGGGATTCTGAAGCTTTCTTT. Its translation is CASSQGDRDSEAFF.

This clone was recorded once. This sequence joins TRBV5-5 and TRBJ1-2; D remains ambiguous. V dropped 5 bases and J dropped 6 bases, with 11 bases sitting between them. Germline V gives CDR1 SGHKS, CDR2 YYEKEE (reference sequence). This CDR3 contains 12 residues. CDR3 nucleotide sequence: TGTGCCAGCAGTCGAAACAGAAATGGCTACACCTTC. This sequence encodes CASSRNRNGYTF.

The V call is TRBV15, the J call TRBJ1-4, with 9 bases aligning to TRBD1. Germline CDR1 is LNHNV and CDR2 is YYDKDF (reference sequence). The V and J ends lost 0 bases and 7 bases, in that order; junction bases with no gene match: 3. The CDR3 runs 15 residues. The CDR3 region has the DNA TGTGCCACCAGCAGAGAAGGGACAGGGATTGAAAAACTGTTTTTT. Translation: CATSREGTGIEKLFF.

The chain combines TRBV7-8 with TRBJ2-5, with TRBD1 identical over 9 bases. This CDR3 has 15 amino acids. V shed 5 bases and J 1 base; nucleotides not matched to a gene: 5. Germline values: CDR1 SGHVS, CDR2 FQNEAQ. Here the CDR3 DNA reads TGTGCCAGCAGCAACCGGGACAGGGTCCAAGAGACCCAGTACTTC. Encoded protein: CASSNRDRVQETQYF.

This clone was counted a few times. V and J are TRBV9 and TRBJ2-2, with 10 bases matching TRBD2. CDR1 and CDR2 from the germline V gene are SGDLS and YYNGEE. The CDR3 has 16 residues. V lost 3 bases and J lost 5; bases outside the gene matches: 7. For the CDR3, the DNA is TGTGCCAGCAGCGCCGTTAGACTAGCGGGTACCGGGGAGCTGTTTTTT. Translation: CASSAVRLAGTGELFF.

V gene TRBV5-1 combines with J gene TRBJ1-6; D is possibly TRBD1 (6 bases). Trimming cost V 0 bases and J 0 bases, with 10 bases left between them. CDR1 is SGHRS and CDR2 is YFSETQ in the germline V gene. CDR3 length: 17 amino acids. The CDR3, as DNA: TGCGCCAGCAGCTTGGAAGGGGGAAGCTCCTATAATTCACCCCTCCACTTT. The encoded protein is CASSLEGGSSYNSPLHF.

V gene TRBV4-1 combines with J gene TRBJ1-5; D gene uncertain. The CDR3 covers 16 residues. The ends were cut back, 3 bases at V and 3 bases at J, with 15 bases in the middle. Germline V CDR1 and CDR2: MGHRA, YSYEKL. CDR3 loop: CASSQLQGGNNQPQHF. The CDR3 DNA reads TGCGCCAGCAGCCAGCTACAAGGAGGTAACAATCAGCCCCAGCATTTT.

J is TRBJ1-2 and V is TRBV7-9, with TRBD1 as a possible D gene (5 bases). The ends were cut back, 2 bases at V and 4 bases at J, with 14 bases in the middle. CDR1 is SEHNR and CDR2 is FQNEAQ in the germline V gene (reference sequence). CDR3 length equals 15 residues. In DNA, the CDR3 is TGTGCCAGCAGCTTAACGGCAGGGATCCCCTATGGCTACACCTTC. This sequence encodes CASSLTAGIPYGYTF.

The rearrangement joins TRBV7-2 to TRBJ2-3, with TRBD1 identical over 9 bases. J was trimmed by 4 bases and V by 2 bases; bases with no gene match: 4. The CDR3 runs to 15 residues. Germline CDR1 is SGHTA and CDR2 is FQGNSA. The CDR3 bases are TGTGCCAGCAGCTTATTCCGGGACAGGGCAGATACGCAGTATTTT. Amino acid sequence: CASSLFRDRADTQYF.

The genes are TRBV4-2 and TRBJ2-2; D may be TRBD1 (6 bases). The length of the CDR3 is 15 residues. Trimming took off 1 base at V and 4 bases at J, with 10 bases between the two ends. Per germline, CDR1 LGHNA and CDR2 YNFKEQ. CDR3 residues: CASSQGGTSTGELFF. CDR3 bases: TGTGCCAGCAGCCAAGGGGGGACAAGCACCGGGGAGCTGTTTTTT.

This chain uses TRBV9 with TRBJ2-6; a possible D gene is TRBD2 (6 bases). Germline V lookup: CDR1 SGDLS, CDR2 YYNGEE. The CDR3 consists of 14 residues. V gave up 0 bases and J gave up 8 bases, with 9 bases separating them. The CDR3: CASSVAGSSNVLTF. CDR3 nucleotide sequence: TGTGCCAGCAGCGTAGCCGGGAGTTCCAACGTCCTGACTTTC.

This clone has just one count. This rearrangement joins TRBV6-5 to TRBJ2-2; the D gene is possibly TRBD2 (6 bases). Germline V gives CDR1 MNHEY, CDR2 SVGAGI. Deletions cut 2 bases from V and 8 bases from J, with 12 bases between. CDR3 length: 14 amino acids. The CDR3 DNA reads TGTGCCAGCAGTTACGGATGGGGGACTGGGGAGCTGTTTTTT. This sequence encodes CASSYGWGTGELFF.

CDR3 protein: CARSGADGYTF. CDR3 nucleotide sequence: TGTGCCAGATCAGGGGCGGACGGCTACACCTTC. V is TRBV6-5 and J is TRBJ1-2, with TRBD1 as a possible D gene (6 bases). Between the trimmed V and J ends, which lost 9 bases and 8 bases, there was a span of 13 bases. The CDR3 length is 11 residues. The germline gives CDR1 MNHEY, CDR2 SVGAGI.

The chain couples TRBV10-2 to TRBJ1-5; 9 bases line up with TRBD1. J was trimmed by 4 bases and V by 8 bases; bases with no gene match: 3. The germline V gene has CDR1 WSHSY and CDR2 SAAADI. The CDR3 length is 13 residues. CDR3 nucleotide sequence: TGCGCCAGCCGAGACAGGGGGAATCAGCCCCAGCATTTT. Protein product: CASRDRGNQPQHF.

This chain connects TRBV24-1 to TRBJ2-7; 8 bases fit TRBD2. There are 13 residues in the CDR3. The V and J ends lost 12 bases and 2 bases, in that order; junction bases with no gene match: 8. Germline-derived CDR1 and CDR2 are KGHDR and SFDVKD. The CDR3 DNA follows: TGTGCCGTAGGCGGGACTAGAGCCTACGAGCAGTACTTC. Residues: CAVGGTRAYEQYF.

This clone has just a few counts. V and J are TRBV28 and TRBJ2-7; TRBD2 matches at 9 bases. V dropped 11 bases and J dropped 1; count of bases not matched to a gene: 9. The germline V gene encodes CDR1 MDHEN and CDR2 SYDVKM. The CDR3 covers 14 residues. Here the CDR3 DNA reads TGTGCCGTACCCGGGCTAGCGGGATCCTACGAGCAGTACTTC. Its translation is CAVPGLAGSYEQYF.

The chain couples TRBV28 to TRBJ2-7; weak D call: TRBD2 (6 bases). Trimming took off 6 bases at V and 2 bases at J, with 14 bases between the two ends. The CDR3 runs 14 residues. The germline V gene has CDR1 MDHEN and CDR2 SYDVKM. Written as DNA, the CDR3 is TGTGCCAGCAGCCCGTCCGGGAGAACCTACGAGCAGTACTTC. Protein product: CASSPSGRTYEQYF.

This clone appeared a single time. The chain uses TRBV12-5 and TRBJ2-6, with D unclear. Per germline, CDR1 LGHNT and CDR2 FRNRAP. Between the trimmed V and J ends, which lost 3 bases and 1 base, there was a span of 7 bases. CDR3 length equals 15 residues. DNA of the CDR3: TGTGCTAGTGGTTTTTCCCCTTCTGGGGCCAACGTCCTGACTTTC. Protein sequence: CASGFSPSGANVLTF.

In nucleotides, the CDR3 is TGTGCCAGCAGTCTAGGATTCCTCTATGGCTACACCTTC. It encodes CASSLGFLYGYTF. The rearrangement uses TRBV7-9 and TRBJ1-2; D uncertain. CDR3 length: 13 amino acids. Germline CDR1 is SEHNR and CDR2 is FQNEAQ (reference sequence). V lost 6 bases, J lost 4 bases, and 12 bases lay in between.